This is a list of T cell receptor beta chains from one sample in a study of T cells after yellow fever vaccination. Each CDR3 protein gets one entry after TCRdb re-called the 5' RACE reads with MiXCR. This repertoire shows roughly 120,000 distinct CDR3 sequences, around 7.7% found once; its top ten account for roughly 2.6%. The starting material was CD4+ T cells sorted from PBMCs, obtained 9 to 11 days after the first yellow fever vaccination. Receptors originate from a man aged 18 to 29 who received the YFV17D yellow fever vaccine. CDR3s include the opening cysteine and the closing phenylalanine or tryptophan. A D gene is named only where the DNA matches it firmly. Rows give clone size only sometimes, using once, few, many, or a class for an expanded clone.

j_call d_call clone_size v_call cdr3_nt cdr3_aa
TRBJ2-3 - many TRBV7-3 TGTGCCAGCAGTTTAGATTACACAGATACGCAGTATTTT CASSLDYTDTQYF
TRBJ1-2 - - TRBV13 TGTGCCAGCAGCCGACAGCTTACCTATGGCTACACCTTC CASSRQLTYGYTF
TRBJ2-3 TRBD2 many TRBV5-1 TGCGCCAGCAGACTAGCGGGGACAGATACGCAGTATTTT CASRLAGTDTQYF
TRBJ1-2 - many TRBV3-1 TGTGCCAGCAGCCAACCAGGGTACGGCTATGGCTACACCTTC CASSQPGYGYGYTF
TRBJ2-3 TRBD1 many TRBV29-1 TGCAGCGTTACGACAGGGTCGGTCACAGATACGCAGTATTTT CSVTTGSVTDTQYF
TRBJ2-6 - many TRBV5-1 TGCGCCAGCAGCTTTTCGGGCAGTCTTCGCTCTGGGGCCAACGTCCTGACTTTC CASSFSGSLRSGANVLTF
TRBJ2-1 - many TRBV12-3/TRBV12-4 TGTGCCAGCAGTTTGTCGGGGAATGGCAATGAGCAGTTCTTC CASSLSGNGNEQFF
TRBJ1-5 TRBD1 many TRBV20-1 TGCAGTGCTAGAGAGGGACAGGGGATGGTGGCCCAGCATTTT CSAREGQGMVAQHF
TRBJ1-2 - - TRBV10-3 TGTGCCATCAGTGAGGAACTTAACCTCTACACCTTC CAISEELNLYTF
TRBJ2-5 - - TRBV20-1 TGCAGTGCTAGCGCCGGGAACCAAGAGACCCAGTACTTC CSASAGNQETQYF
TRBJ2-2 - - TRBV5-1 TGCGCCAGCAGCTTCCCGAGGGGAAACACTGGGGAGCTGTTTTTT CASSFPRGNTGELFF
TRBJ1-5 - many TRBV12-3/TRBV12-4 TGTGCCAGCAGTTTAGTGGGCAGGAATCAGCCCCAGCATTTT CASSLVGRNQPQHF
TRBJ2-7 - many TRBV5-1 TGCGCCAGCAGCTTGGGGGTAGGAAAATACGAGCAGTACTTC CASSLGVGKYEQYF
TRBJ2-6 - many TRBV7-2 TGTGCCAGCAGCTTAGATTGGGCTGGGGCCAACGTCCTGACTTTC CASSLDWAGANVLTF
TRBJ1-2 - many TRBV5-5 TGTGCCAGCAGCCCGGACAAAAACTATGGCTACACCTTC CASSPDKNYGYTF
TRBJ2-7 - many TRBV6-1 TGTGCCAGCAGCCTCGGGGGGCGTTTAAACGAGCAGTACTTC CASSLGGRLNEQYF
TRBJ2-2 - - TRBV7-2 TGTGCCAGCAGCTTAGCGGACGGGACCTGGGGCGGGGAGCTGTTTTTT CASSLADGTWGGELFF
TRBJ1-4 - - TRBV30 TGTGCCTGGAGTGGCGCTCATGGGGAAAAACTGTTTTTT CAWSGAHGEKLFF
TRBJ2-1 - many TRBV20-1 TGCAGTGCTAGTAGCCATAGCTCCTACAATGAGCAGTTCTTC CSASSHSSYNEQFF
TRBJ2-3 - many TRBV6-2/TRBV6-3 TGTGCCAGCTTGAACCGAAAGAGCACAGATACGCAGTATTTT CASLNRKSTDTQYF
TRBJ2-3 - - TRBV4-3 TGCGCCAGCAGCCATGATCCTCAGCGTACGCAGTATTTT CASSHDPQRTQYF
TRBJ1-5 - many TRBV5-5 TGTGCCAGCAGCTTTATTGGGGGAAATCAGCCCCAGCATTTT CASSFIGGNQPQHF
TRBJ2-7 - many TRBV19 TGTGCCGGCATTAGCTCCTACGAGCAGTACTTC CAGISSYEQYF
TRBJ2-4 - - TRBV19 TGTGCCAGTACTCCCCAGGTCTCTCTAGCCAAAAACATTCAGTACTTC CASTPQVSLAKNIQYF
TRBJ2-7 - many TRBV5-1 TGCGCCAGCAGCTTGGAGGCAGGGGTCTACGAGCAGTACTTC CASSLEAGVYEQYF
TRBJ1-2 TRBD1 many TRBV14 TGTGCCAGCAGCCCCCGGACAGGGGATGGCTACACCTTC CASSPRTGDGYTF
TRBJ2-1 - many TRBV12-3/TRBV12-4 TGTGCCAGCAGTTTAAATCAGGGCAGCGAGCAGTTCTTC CASSLNQGSEQFF
TRBJ1-3 - many TRBV6-5 TGTGCCAGCAGTTACTCGAGGCCGGGGGGGGTAGGAAACACCATATATTTT CASSYSRPGGVGNTIYF
TRBJ2-5 TRBD2 many TRBV29-1 TGCAGCGTTGTTACTGGACTAGCGGGGGGGACCCAGTACTTC CSVVTGLAGGTQYF
TRBJ1-1 - many TRBV18 TGTGCCAGCTCACCCTGGGGGGCGTTGAACACTGAAGCTTTCTTT CASSPWGALNTEAFF
TRBJ2-2 - many TRBV11-2 TGTGCCAGCAGCTTGATGATTCCCGGGGAGCTGTTTTTT CASSLMIPGELFF
TRBJ1-3 - many TRBV6-2/TRBV6-3 TGTGCCAGCAGTTACGGCGGTAGCTCTGGAAACACCATATATTTT CASSYGGSSGNTIYF
TRBJ2-3 - many TRBV20-1 TGCAGTGCGGTGCCCGGTATCACAGATACGCAGTATTTT CSAVPGITDTQYF
TRBJ2-3 TRBD2 many TRBV20-1 TGCAGTGCCCTGACTAGCGGGGGAATCAGTGGCACAGATACGCAGTATTTT CSALTSGGISGTDTQYF
TRBJ1-2 - many TRBV14 TGTGCCAGCAGCCAAAACACTAACTATGGCTACACCTTC CASSQNTNYGYTF
TRBJ2-7 - many TRBV7-2 TGTGCCAGCAGCTTACCCCTGATTGGGGAGCAGTACTTC CASSLPLIGEQYF
TRBJ2-1 - many TRBV9 TGTGCCAGCAGCTCCAAAACCCCGAACTGGGACAATGAGCAGTTCTTC CASSSKTPNWDNEQFF
TRBJ2-1 - few TRBV6-2/TRBV6-3 TGTGCCAGCAGGAAGGATGGCTTCGCGGTAAATGAGCAGTTCTTC CASRKDGFAVNEQFF
TRBJ2-3 TRBD2 many TRBV4-3 TGCGCCAGCAGCCATCATCCTAGCGGGGGAGCAGATACGCAGTATTTT CASSHHPSGGADTQYF
TRBJ2-5 - many TRBV5-1 TGCGCCAGCAGCGGGGGAAGCGGGGAGACCCAGTACTTC CASSGGSGETQYF
TRBJ2-5 - many TRBV7-2 TGTGCCAGCAGCCCCCGTGTAGGGGGCCAAGAGACCCAGTACTTC CASSPRVGGQETQYF
TRBJ2-5 - few TRBV10-3 TGTGCCATCAAGGGGACGGCCCAAGAGACCCAGTACTTC CAIKGTAQETQYF
TRBJ2-1 - - TRBV10-3 TGTGCCATCACCGAGATGAGGCAGTTCTTC CAITEMRQFF
TRBJ1-6 - many TRBV5-1 TGCGCCAGCAAACAGGGCGAGAATTCACCCCTCCACTTT CASKQGENSPLHF
TRBJ2-5 - many TRBV12-3/TRBV12-4 TGTGCCAGCAGTTCACAGGGGGGGCTGGAGACCCAGTACTTC CASSSQGGLETQYF
TRBJ1-5 - many TRBV6-2/TRBV6-3 TGTGCCAGCAGTTCGACCCGAATCCTCAATCAGCCCCAGCATTTT CASSSTRILNQPQHF
TRBJ1-6 - few TRBV20-1 TGCAGTGCTAGTCTTAGGGGTACGGTCTATAATTCACCCCTCCACTTT CSASLRGTVYNSPLHF
TRBJ2-5 - many TRBV5-1 TGCGCCAGCAGCTTTGCGACTAAAGGGAGTAGTGGAGAGACCCAGTACTTC CASSFATKGSSGETQYF
TRBJ1-1 - many TRBV7-9 TGTGCCAGCAGCTTAGGAGCGCCGTGGGGGGAAGCTTTCTTT CASSLGAPWGEAFF
TRBJ2-1 - many TRBV5-1 TGCGCCAGCAGGTTCGGGACGCCGGATGAGCAGTTCTTC CASRFGTPDEQFF
TRBJ2-5 - many TRBV4-1 TGCGCCAGCAGCCAAGCTTCAATAGGGATCGAAGGGACCCAGTACTTC CASSQASIGIEGTQYF
TRBJ2-7 - - TRBV7-2 TGTGCCAGCAGCCGCCAGTCGGGGCCCACCTACGAGCAGTACTTC CASSRQSGPTYEQYF
TRBJ2-5 TRBD1 many TRBV7-2 TGTGCCAGCAGCACGACAGGGTGGCAAGAGACCCAGTACTTC CASSTTGWQETQYF
TRBJ1-5 - many TRBV19 TGTGCCAGTAGTATCCTTGGGCAGCCCCAGCATTTT CASSILGQPQHF
TRBJ2-5 TRBD2 many TRBV20-1 TGCAGTGCTAGATTACCCTCTAGCGGGGGAGAGACCCAGTACTTC CSARLPSSGGETQYF
TRBJ2-7 - many TRBV15 TGTGCCACCAGCAGAGATCTTGGGACTTCCTACGAGCAGTACTTC CATSRDLGTSYEQYF
TRBJ2-2 - many TRBV5-1 TGCGCCAGCAGCTTGTCAGCGAACACCGGGGAGCTGTTTTTT CASSLSANTGELFF
TRBJ2-2 TRBD1 many TRBV5-1 TGCGCCAGCAGCTTGGAAACAGGGGTCGTCGGGGAGCTGTTTTTT CASSLETGVVGELFF
TRBJ2-5 - many TRBV7-3 TGTGCCAGCAGCTTAATAGTCGGAGAGACCCAGTACTTC CASSLIVGETQYF